What follows is one T cell receptor beta chain and its context. Its antigen remains unknown. Recent acute infections and vaccinations were absent in the healthy HIV-negative adult donors. All participating donors were Caucasian adults from Nashville, Tennessee. For genomic DNA, unsorted samples relied on roughly 100 million PBMCs. Germline lookup yields CDR1 KGHSH and CDR2 LQKENI. Trimming took 3 bases from V and 1 from J, leaving 15 bases between them. The CDR3 sequence is 16 residues long. Some clones are missing from TCRdb's copy, which holds only in-frame ones; the method was immunoSEQ multiplex PCR. The sample holds about 99,000 clones, about half seen once. This specimen belongs to a study of shared clonotypes between healthy human individuals. General study points: The expectation was that sequencing depth would affect clonotype sharing among donors.

The specimen sequenced was PBMCs. The gene calls are TRBV18 and TRBJ1-2, with no clear D. This TCR came from a woman in her forties in good health. Some clones in this sample may be carry-over from other donors' samples. CDR3 in DNA: TGTGCCAGCTCACCCGGGTTGGCCAGAAATAACTATGGCTACACCTTC. Its protein is CASSPGLARNNYGYTF.